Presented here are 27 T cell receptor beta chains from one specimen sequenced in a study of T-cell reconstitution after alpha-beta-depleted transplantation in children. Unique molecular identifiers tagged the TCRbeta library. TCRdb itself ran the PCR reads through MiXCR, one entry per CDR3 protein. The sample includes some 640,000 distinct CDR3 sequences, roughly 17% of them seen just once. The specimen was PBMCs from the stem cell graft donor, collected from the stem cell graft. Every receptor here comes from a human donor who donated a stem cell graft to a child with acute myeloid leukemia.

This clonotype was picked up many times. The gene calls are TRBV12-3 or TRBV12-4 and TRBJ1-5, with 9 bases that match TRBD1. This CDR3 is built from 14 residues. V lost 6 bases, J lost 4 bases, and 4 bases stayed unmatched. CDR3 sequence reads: CASSPGQGNQPQHF. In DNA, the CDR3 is TGTGCCAGCAGCCCGGGACAGGGAAATCAGCCCCAGCATTTT.

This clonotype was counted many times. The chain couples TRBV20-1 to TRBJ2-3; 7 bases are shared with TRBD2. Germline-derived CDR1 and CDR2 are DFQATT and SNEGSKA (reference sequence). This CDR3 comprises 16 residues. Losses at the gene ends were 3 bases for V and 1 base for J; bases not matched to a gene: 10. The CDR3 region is CSASPWEAGGTDTQYF. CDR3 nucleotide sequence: TGCAGTGCTAGCCCTTGGGAGGCGGGGGGCACAGATACGCAGTATTTT.

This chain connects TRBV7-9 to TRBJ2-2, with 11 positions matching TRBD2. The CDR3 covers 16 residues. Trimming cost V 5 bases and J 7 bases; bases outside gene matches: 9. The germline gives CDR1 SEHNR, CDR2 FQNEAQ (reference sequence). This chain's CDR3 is CASSHPTSGDGGELFF. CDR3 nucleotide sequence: TGTGCCAGCAGCCACCCGACTAGCGGGGACGGCGGGGAGCTGTTTTTT.

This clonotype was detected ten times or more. The CDR3 DNA reads as TGTGCCAGCACCCCGGGAACCAATGAGCAGTTCTTC. Translating it yields CASTPGTNEQFF. The rearrangement joins TRBV12-3 or TRBV12-4 to TRBJ2-1; possibly TRBD2 for D (5 bases). V was trimmed by 7 bases and J by 6 bases, leaving 10 bases between them. This CDR3 spans 12 amino acids.

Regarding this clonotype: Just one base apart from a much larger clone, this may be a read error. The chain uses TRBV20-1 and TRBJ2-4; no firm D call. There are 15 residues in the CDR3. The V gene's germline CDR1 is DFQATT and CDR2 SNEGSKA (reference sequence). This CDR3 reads CSATGPVLAKNMQYF. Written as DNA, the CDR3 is TGCAGTGCTACCGGGCCCGTGTTAGCCAAAAACATGCAGTACTTC.

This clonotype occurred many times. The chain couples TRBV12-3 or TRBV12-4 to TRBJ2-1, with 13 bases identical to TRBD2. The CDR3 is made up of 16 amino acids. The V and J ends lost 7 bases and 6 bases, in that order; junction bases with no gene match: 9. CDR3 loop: CASILSGLAGSNEQFF. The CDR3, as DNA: TGTGCCAGCATCCTATCGGGACTAGCGGGGTCCAATGAGCAGTTCTTC.

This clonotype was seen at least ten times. CDR3 nucleotide sequence: TGTGCCAGCAGCTTAGTTAGCGGCCGTCGGGAGACCCAGTACTTC. Its translation is CASSLVSGRRETQYF. The rearrangement links TRBV7-2 to TRBJ2-5, with TRBD2 as a possible D gene (6 bases). Trimming shortened V by 1 base and J by 5 bases, and 14 bases separated the two germline ends. The germline CDR1 and CDR2 sequences are SGHTA and FQGNSA. The CDR3 has 15 residues.

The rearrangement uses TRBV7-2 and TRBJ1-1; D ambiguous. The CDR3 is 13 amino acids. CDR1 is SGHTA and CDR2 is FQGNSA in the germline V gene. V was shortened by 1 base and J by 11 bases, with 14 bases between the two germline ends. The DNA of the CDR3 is TGTGCCAGCAGCTTAGGCCCCACAGTCACGGCTTTCTTT. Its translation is CASSLGPTVTAFF.

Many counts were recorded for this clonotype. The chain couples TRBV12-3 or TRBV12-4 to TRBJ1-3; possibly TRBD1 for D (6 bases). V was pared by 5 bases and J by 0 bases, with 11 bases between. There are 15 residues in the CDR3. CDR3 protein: CASSRGTNSGNTIYF. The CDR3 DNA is TGTGCCAGCAGTCGAGGGACAAACTCTGGAAACACCATATATTTT.

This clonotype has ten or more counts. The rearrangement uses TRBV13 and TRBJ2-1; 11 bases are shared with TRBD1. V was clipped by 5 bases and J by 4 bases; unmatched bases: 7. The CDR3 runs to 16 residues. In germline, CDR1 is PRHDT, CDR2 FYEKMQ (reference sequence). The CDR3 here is CASSRRDRGIYNEQFF. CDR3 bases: TGTGCCAGCAGCCGTCGGGACAGGGGGATATACAATGAGCAGTTCTTC.

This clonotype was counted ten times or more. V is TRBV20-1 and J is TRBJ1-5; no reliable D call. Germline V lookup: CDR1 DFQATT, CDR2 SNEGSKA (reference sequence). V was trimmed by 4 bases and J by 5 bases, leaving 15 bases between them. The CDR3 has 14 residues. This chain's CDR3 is CSATKSRRDQPQHF. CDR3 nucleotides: TGCAGTGCTACCAAGTCACGAAGGGATCAGCCCCAGCATTTT.

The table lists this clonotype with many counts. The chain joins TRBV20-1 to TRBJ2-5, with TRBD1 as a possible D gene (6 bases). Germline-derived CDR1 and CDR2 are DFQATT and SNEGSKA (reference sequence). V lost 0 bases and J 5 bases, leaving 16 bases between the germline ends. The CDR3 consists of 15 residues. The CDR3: CSARDLGQGRETQYF. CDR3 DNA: TGCAGTGCTAGAGATCTCGGGCAGGGGCGGGAGACCCAGTACTTC.

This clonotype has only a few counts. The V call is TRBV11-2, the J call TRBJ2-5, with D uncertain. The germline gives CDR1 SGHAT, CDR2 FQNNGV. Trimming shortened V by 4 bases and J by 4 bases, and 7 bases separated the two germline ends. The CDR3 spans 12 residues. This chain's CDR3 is CASSSALETQYF. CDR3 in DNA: TGTGCCAGCAGCTCCGCCCTAGAGACCCAGTACTTC.

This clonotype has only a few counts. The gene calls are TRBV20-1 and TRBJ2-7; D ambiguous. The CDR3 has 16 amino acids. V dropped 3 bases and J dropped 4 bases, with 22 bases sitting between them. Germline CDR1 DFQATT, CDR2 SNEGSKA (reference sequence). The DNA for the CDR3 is TGCAGTGCTAGGCCCTCAGGTGCCACGGTCCCGTACGAGCAGTACTTC. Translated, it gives CSARPSGATVPYEQYF.

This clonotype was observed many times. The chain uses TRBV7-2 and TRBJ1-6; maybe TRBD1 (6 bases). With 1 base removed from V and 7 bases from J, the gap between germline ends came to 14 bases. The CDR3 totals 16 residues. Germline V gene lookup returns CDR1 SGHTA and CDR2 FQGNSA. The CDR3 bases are TGTGCCAGCAGCTTAGTTGGCGGGACACTGAATTCACCCCTCCACTTT. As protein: CASSLVGGTLNSPLHF.

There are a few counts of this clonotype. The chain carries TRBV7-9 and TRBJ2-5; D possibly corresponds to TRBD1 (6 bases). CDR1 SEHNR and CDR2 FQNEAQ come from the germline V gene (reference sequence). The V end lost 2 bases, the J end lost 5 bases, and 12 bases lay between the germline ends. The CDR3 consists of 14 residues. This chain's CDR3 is CASSLSEGVETQYF. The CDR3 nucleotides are TGTGCCAGCAGCTTAAGCGAGGGGGTGGAGACCCAGTACTTC.

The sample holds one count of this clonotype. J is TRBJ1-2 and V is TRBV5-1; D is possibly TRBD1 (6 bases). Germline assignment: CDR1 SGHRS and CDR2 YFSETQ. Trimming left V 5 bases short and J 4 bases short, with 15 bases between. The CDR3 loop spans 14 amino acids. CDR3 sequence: CASRKDTGAYGYTF. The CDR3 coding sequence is TGCGCCAGCAGAAAGGACACGGGGGCCTATGGCTACACCTTC.

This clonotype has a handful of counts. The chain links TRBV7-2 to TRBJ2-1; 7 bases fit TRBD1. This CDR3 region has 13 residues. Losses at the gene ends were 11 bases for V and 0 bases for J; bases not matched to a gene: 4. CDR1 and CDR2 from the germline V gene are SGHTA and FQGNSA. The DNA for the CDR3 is TGTGCCGGGACAGACTACTCCTACAATGAGCAGTTCTTC. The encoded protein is CAGTDYSYNEQFF. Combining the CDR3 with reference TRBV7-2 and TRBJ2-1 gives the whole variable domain GAGVSQSPSNKVTEKGKDVELRCDPISGHTALYWYRQSLGQGLEFLIYFQGNSAPDKSGLPSDRFSAERTGGSVSTLTIQRTQQEDSAVYLCAGTDYSYNEQFFGPGTRLTVL.

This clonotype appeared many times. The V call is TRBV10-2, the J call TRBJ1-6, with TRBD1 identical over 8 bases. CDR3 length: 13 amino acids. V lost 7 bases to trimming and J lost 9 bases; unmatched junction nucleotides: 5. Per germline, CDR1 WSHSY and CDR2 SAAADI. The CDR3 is CASNPGQGSPLHF. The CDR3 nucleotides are TGCGCCAGCAATCCCGGACAGGGTTCACCCCTCCACTTT.

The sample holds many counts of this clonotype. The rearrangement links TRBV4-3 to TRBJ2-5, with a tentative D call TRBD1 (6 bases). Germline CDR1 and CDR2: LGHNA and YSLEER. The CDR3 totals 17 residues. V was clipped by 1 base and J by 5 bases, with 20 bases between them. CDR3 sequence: CASSQGIETGLRETQYF. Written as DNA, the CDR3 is TGCGCCAGCAGCCAAGGGATTGAAACAGGGTTGCGGGAGACCCAGTACTTC.

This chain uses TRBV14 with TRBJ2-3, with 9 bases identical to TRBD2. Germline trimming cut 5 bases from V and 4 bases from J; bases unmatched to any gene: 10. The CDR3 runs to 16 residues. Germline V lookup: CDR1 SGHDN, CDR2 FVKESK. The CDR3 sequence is CASSSRGSGGADTQYF. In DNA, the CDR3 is TGTGCCAGCAGCTCCCGGGGTAGCGGGGGAGCAGATACGCAGTATTTT.

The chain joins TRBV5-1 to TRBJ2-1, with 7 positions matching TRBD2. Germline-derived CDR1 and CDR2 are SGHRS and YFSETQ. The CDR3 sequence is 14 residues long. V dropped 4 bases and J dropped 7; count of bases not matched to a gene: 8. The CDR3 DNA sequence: TGCGCCAGCAGCGTTGGGGGGGGGTTGAATGAGCAGTTCTTC. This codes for CASSVGGGLNEQFF.

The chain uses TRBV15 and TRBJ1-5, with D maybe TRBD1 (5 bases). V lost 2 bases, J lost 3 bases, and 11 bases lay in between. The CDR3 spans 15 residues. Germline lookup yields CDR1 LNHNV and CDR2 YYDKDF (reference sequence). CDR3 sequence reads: CATSRRVQDNQPQHF. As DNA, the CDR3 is TGTGCCACCAGCAGACGAGTACAGGACAATCAGCCCCAGCATTTT.

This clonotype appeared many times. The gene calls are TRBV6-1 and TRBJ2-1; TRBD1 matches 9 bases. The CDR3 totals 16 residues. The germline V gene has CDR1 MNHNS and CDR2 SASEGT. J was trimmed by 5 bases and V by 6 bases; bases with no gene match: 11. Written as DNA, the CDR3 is TGTGCCAGCAGCCGAATAGGGGACAGGGTCCACAATGAGCAGTTCTTC. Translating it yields CASSRIGDRVHNEQFF.

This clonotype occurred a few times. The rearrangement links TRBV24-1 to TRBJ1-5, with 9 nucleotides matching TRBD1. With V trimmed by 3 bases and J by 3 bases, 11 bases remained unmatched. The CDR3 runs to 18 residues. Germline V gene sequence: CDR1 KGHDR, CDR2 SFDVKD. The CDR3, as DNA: TGTGCCACCAGTGATGCCGTTCTGGACAGGGGTCCCAATCAGCCCCAGCATTTT. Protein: CATSDAVLDRGPNQPQHF.

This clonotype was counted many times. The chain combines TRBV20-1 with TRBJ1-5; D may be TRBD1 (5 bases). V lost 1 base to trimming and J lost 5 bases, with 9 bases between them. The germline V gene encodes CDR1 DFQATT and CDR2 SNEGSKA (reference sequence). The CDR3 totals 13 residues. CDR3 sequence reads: CSARAAGHQPQHF. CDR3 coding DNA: TGCAGTGCTAGAGCGGCGGGACATCAGCCCCAGCATTTT.

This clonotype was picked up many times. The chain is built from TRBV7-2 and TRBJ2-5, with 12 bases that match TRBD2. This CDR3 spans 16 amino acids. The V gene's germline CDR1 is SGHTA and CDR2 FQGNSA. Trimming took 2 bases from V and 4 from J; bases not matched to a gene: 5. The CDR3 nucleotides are TGTGCCAGCAGCTTAACCCCACTAGCGGGGGGAGAGACCCAGTACTTC. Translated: CASSLTPLAGGETQYF. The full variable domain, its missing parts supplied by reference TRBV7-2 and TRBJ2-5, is GAGVSQSPSNKVTEKGKDVELRCDPISGHTALYWYRQSLGQGLEFLIYFQGNSAPDKSGLPSDRFSAERTGGSVSTLTIQRTQQEDSAVYLCASSLTPLAGGETQYFGPGTRLLVL.